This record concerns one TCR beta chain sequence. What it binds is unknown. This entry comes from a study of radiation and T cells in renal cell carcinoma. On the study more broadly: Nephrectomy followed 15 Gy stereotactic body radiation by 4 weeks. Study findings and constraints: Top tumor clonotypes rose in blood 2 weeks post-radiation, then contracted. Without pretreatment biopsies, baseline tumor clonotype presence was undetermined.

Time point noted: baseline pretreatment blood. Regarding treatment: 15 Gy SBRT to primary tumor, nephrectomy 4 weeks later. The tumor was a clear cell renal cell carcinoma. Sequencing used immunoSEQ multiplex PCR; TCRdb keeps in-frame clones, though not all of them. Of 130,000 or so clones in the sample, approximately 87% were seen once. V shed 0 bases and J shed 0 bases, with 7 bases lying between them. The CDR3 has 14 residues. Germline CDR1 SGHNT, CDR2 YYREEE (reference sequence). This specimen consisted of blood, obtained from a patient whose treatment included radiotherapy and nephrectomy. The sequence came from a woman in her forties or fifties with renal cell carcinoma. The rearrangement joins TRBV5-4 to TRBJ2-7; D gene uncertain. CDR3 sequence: CASSLGPNSYEQYF. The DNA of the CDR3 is TGTGCCAGCAGCTTGGGCCCGAACTCCTACGAGCAGTACTTC.